One sample yielded the 17 T cell receptor beta chains listed below, sequenced in a study of blood T cell repertoires in COVID-19. Only in-frame clones appear in the TCRdb table, and some are missing; sequencing was by immunoSEQ multiplex PCR. The sample records 100,000 to 120,000 clones, approximately 70% being singletons. The sequenced material came from peripheral blood. All receptors come from a woman aged 55-70 years with acute or convalescent COVID-19.

The chain is built from TRBV27 and TRBJ1-2; 8 positions agree with TRBD1. Germline values: CDR1 MNHEY, CDR2 SMNVEV (reference sequence). The CDR3 is 15 amino acids. The junction had 13 bases not matched to a gene; V was cut back by 8 bases and J by 5 bases. CDR3 protein: CASSQSGQGSYGYTF. For the CDR3, the DNA is TGTGCCAGCTCACAATCAGGACAGGGTTCGTATGGCTACACCTTC.

The rearrangement uses TRBV2 and TRBJ2-5, with D possibly TRBD1 on 5 matching bases. Germline-derived CDR1 and CDR2 are SNHLY and FYNNEI. With 9 bases removed from V and 2 bases from J, the gap between germline ends came to 16 bases. The length of the CDR3 is 14 residues. The CDR3 DNA reads as TGTGCCAGAGAAAGTGGGGCTGCTCAAGAGACCCAGTACTTC. Translation gives CARESGAAQETQYF.

The chain combines TRBV7-3 with TRBJ1-1; a possible D gene is TRBD1 (5 bases). This CDR3 spans 13 amino acids. V lost 5 bases and J 2 bases, leaving 9 bases between the germline ends. Germline V CDR1 and CDR2: SGHTA, FQGTGA. The DNA for the CDR3 is TGTGCCAGCAGCACTCAGGGAAACACTGAAGCTTTCTTT. It translates to CASSTQGNTEAFF.

The rearrangement links TRBV21-1 to TRBJ1-6; the D segment call TRBD1 is taken from the table without a DNA check. TRBV21-1 is flagged as a pseudogene. The CDR3 has 19 amino acids. Here the CDR3 DNA reads TGTGCCAGCAGCACACGACAGCTGGTCATGATTCAGCCTAATTCACCCCTCCACTTT. Its protein product is CASSTRQLVMIQPNSPLHF.

The rearrangement joins TRBV3-1 (or the pseudogene TRBV3-2) to TRBJ1-3, with D possibly matching TRBD1 (5 bases). The CDR3 length is 14 residues. Trimming took off 4 bases at V and 4 bases at J, with 11 bases between the two ends. Germline lookup yields CDR1 LGHDT and CDR2 YNNKEL (reference sequence). CDR3 DNA: TGTGCCAGCAGCCCCAGGGATGCGGGAAACACCATATATTTT. As protein: CASSPRDAGNTIYF.

J is TRBJ2-2 and V is TRBV7-9, with no clear D. Trimming pared 3 bases from V and 1 base from J, leaving 9 bases between. The CDR3 has 15 amino acids. The germline CDR1 and CDR2 sequences are SEHNR and FQNEAQ (reference sequence). The CDR3 region is CASSFGRMNTGELFF. CDR3 nucleotides: TGTGCCAGCAGCTTTGGCAGAATGAACACCGGGGAGCTGTTTTTT.

The rearrangement joins TRBV6-5 to TRBJ1-2; 8 bases match TRBD1. J lost 2 bases, V lost 5 bases, and 7 bases had no gene match. CDR3 length: 15 amino acids. Germline V gene data show CDR1 as MNHEY and CDR2 as SVGAGI. CDR3 amino acids: CASSPWGDRNYGYTF. In DNA form, the CDR3 reads TGTGCCAGCAGTCCATGGGGGGACAGGAACTATGGCTACACCTTC.

This clone was detected a few times. The V call is TRBV7-2, the J call TRBJ2-7; 8 bases agree with TRBD2. The CDR3 consists of 15 residues. V shed 5 bases and J 3 bases; nucleotides not matched to a gene: 9. Germline V gene data show CDR1 as SGHTA and CDR2 as FQGNSA. As DNA, the CDR3 is TGTGCCAGCAGCGCGCAGCGGGGGCCAAACTACGAGCAGTACTTC. Its translation: CASSAQRGPNYEQYF. The entire variable domain, with the rest obtained from reference TRBV7-2 and TRBJ2-7, is as follows: GAGVSQSPSNKVTEKGKDVELRCDPISGHTALYWYRQSLGQGLEFLIYFQGNSAPDKSGLPSDRFSAERTGGSVSTLTIQRTQQEDSAVYLCASSAQRGPNYEQYFGPGTRLTVT.

The V and J genes are TRBV7-6 and TRBJ2-1; D perhaps matches TRBD1 (5 bases). V was shortened by 2 bases and J by 4 bases, with 12 bases between the two germline ends. The CDR3 has 15 residues. Germline V gives CDR1 SGHVS, CDR2 FNYEAQ. The CDR3 DNA reads as TGTGCCAGCAGCTTAATGGACAACACTTACAATGAGCAGTTCTTC. Translating it yields CASSLMDNTYNEQFF.

This clone occurred a few times. This chain joins TRBV30 and TRBJ2-7; tentative D call: TRBD1 (5 bases). This CDR3 is built from 15 residues. From germline, CDR1 is GTSNPN and CDR2 SVGIG (reference sequence). V was clipped by 2 bases and J by 3 bases, with 17 bases between them. CDR3 in amino acids: CAWSPPLDTRYEQYF. CDR3 DNA sequence: TGTGCCTGGAGTCCCCCGCTGGACACACGCTACGAGCAGTACTTC.

This clone was seen a single time. Written as DNA, the CDR3 is TGTGCCAGCAGCCAGGGGGGGGCGAGGGAGCAGTACTTC. It translates to CASSQGGAREQYF. This chain links TRBV3-1 (or the pseudogene TRBV3-2) with TRBJ2-7, with D possibly matching TRBD2 (7 bases). Between the trimmed V and J ends, which lost 3 bases and 7 bases, there was a span of 13 bases. The CDR3 is 13 amino acids. CDR1 is LGHDT and CDR2 is YNNKEL in the germline V gene (reference sequence).

The chain joins TRBV11-3 to TRBJ2-7, with 9 bases that match TRBD2. This CDR3 region has 14 residues. Germline CDR1 is SGHNT and CDR2 is YENEEA. J gave up 4 bases and V 6 bases, and 7 bases lay outside the gene matches. CDR3 loop: CASSSSGEGYEQYF. The CDR3 nucleotides read TGTGCCAGCAGTTCTAGCGGGGAAGGTTACGAGCAGTACTTC.

V gene TRBV28 combines with J gene TRBJ1-3; D is perhaps TRBD1 (6 bases). In germline, CDR1 is MDHEN, CDR2 SYDVKM. The CDR3 has 10 amino acids. V shed 8 bases and J shed 11 bases, with 10 bases lying between them. This chain's CDR3 is CASVGTSIYF. CDR3 coding DNA: TGTGCCAGCGTAGGGACATCCATATATTTT.

The chain employs TRBV2 and TRBJ2-7, with unresolved D. With 8 bases removed from V and 9 bases from J, the gap between germline ends came to 17 bases. The CDR3 length is 12 residues. Germline V gene lookup returns CDR1 SNHLY and CDR2 FYNNEI. CDR3 bases: TGTGCCAGCGGTCGGAGTGGTACCGGGCAGTACTTC. Protein sequence: CASGRSGTGQYF.

The chain couples TRBV3-1 (or the pseudogene TRBV3-2) to TRBJ2-7; maybe TRBD1 (6 bases). V was shortened by 1 base and J by 4 bases, with 11 bases between the two germline ends. The CDR3 consists of 14 residues. The germline V gene has CDR1 LGHDT and CDR2 YNNKEL (reference sequence). In nucleotides, the CDR3 is TGTGCCAGCAGCCAAGGATCCAGGGGTTACGAGCAGTACTTC. Its protein is CASSQGSRGYEQYF.

The V call is TRBV5-1, the J call TRBJ2-1; possible D gene TRBD1, 6 bases. CDR3 size: 13 residues. Deletions cut 0 bases from V and 12 bases from J, with 13 bases between. The germline V gene has CDR1 SGHRS and CDR2 YFSETQ. CDR3 residues: CASSLGGGEGQFF. For the CDR3, the DNA is TGCGCCAGCAGCTTGGGAGGGGGTGAGGGGCAGTTCTTC.

The chain uses TRBV7-3 and TRBJ2-5; D might be TRBD1 (5 bases). Germline V gene lookup returns CDR1 SGHTA and CDR2 FQGTGA. Trimming pared 5 bases from V and 2 bases from J, leaving 12 bases between. CDR3 length equals 14 residues. The CDR3 spells CASSPPGSQETQYF. The CDR3 DNA reads TGTGCCAGCAGCCCCCCAGGGTCACAAGAGACCCAGTACTTC.